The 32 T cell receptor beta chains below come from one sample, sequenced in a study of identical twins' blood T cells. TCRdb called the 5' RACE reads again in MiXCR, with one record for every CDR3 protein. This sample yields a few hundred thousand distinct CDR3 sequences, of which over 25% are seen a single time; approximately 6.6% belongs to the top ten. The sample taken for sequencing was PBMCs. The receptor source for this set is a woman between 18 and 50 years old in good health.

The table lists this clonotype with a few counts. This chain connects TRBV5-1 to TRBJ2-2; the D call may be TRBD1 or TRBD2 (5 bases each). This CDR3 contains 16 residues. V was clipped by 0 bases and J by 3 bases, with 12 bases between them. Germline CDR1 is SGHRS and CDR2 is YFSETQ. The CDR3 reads CASSLDPLGHTGELFF. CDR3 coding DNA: TGCGCCAGCAGCTTGGATCCCTTGGGACACACCGGGGAGCTGTTTTTT. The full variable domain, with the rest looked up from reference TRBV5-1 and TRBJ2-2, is KAGVTQTPRYLIKTRGQQVTLSCSPISGHRSVSWYQQTPGQGLQFLFEYFSETQRNKGNFPGRFSGRQFSNSRSEMNVSTLELGDSALYLCASSLDPLGHTGELFFGEGSRLTVL.

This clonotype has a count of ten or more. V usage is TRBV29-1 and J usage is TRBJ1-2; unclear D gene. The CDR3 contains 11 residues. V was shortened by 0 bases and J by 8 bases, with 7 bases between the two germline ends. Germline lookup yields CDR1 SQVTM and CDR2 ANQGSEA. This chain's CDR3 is CSVEDREGYTF. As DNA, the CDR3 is TGCAGCGTTGAAGACCGGGAGGGCTACACCTTC.

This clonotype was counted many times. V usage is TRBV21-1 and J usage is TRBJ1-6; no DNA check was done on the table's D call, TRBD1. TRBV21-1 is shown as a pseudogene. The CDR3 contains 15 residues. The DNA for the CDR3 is TGTGCCAGCAGGATCTCGGGACAAAGAAATTCACCCCTCCACTTT. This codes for CASRISGQRNSPLHF.

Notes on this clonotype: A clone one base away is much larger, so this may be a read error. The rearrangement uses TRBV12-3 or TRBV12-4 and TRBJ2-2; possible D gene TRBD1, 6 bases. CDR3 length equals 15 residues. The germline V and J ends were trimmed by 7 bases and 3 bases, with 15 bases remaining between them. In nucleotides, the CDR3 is TGTGCCAGCACCCTAATCCCAGGGGACACCGGGGAGCTGTTTTTT. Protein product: CASTLIPGDTGELFF.

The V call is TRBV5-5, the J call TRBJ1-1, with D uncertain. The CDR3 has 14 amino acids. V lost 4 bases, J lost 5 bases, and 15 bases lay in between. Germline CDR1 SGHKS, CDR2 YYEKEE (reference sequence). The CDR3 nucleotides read TGTGCCAGCAGCACCTTCCCCGTTGGGACTGAAGCTTTCTTT. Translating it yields CASSTFPVGTEAFF.

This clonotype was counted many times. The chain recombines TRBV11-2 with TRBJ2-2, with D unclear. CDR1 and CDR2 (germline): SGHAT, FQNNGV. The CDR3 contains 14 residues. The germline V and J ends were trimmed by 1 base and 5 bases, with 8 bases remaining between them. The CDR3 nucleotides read TGTGCCAGCAGCTTAGTTCAAGGGACCGGGGAGCTGTTTTTT. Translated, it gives CASSLVQGTGELFF. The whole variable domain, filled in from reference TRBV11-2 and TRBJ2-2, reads EAGVAQSPRYKIIEKRQSVAFWCNPISGHATLYWYQQILGQGPKLLIQFQNNGVVDDSQLPKDRFSAERLKGVDSTLKIQPAKLEDSAVYLCASSLVQGTGELFFGEGSRLTVL.

The CDR3: CASSMGTGPNEQYF. Written as DNA, the CDR3 is TGTGCCAGTAGTATGGGGACAGGACCTAACGAGCAGTACTTC. The chain couples TRBV19 to TRBJ2-7; 8 bases map to TRBD1. In germline, CDR1 is LNHDA, CDR2 SQIVND (reference sequence). CDR3 length: 14 amino acids. V lost 3 bases, J lost 5 bases, and 6 bases stayed unmatched.

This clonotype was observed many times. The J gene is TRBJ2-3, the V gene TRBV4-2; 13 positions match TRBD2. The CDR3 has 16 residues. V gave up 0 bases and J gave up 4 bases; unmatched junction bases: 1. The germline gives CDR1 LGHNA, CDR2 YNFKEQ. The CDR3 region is CASSQDGTSGADTQYF. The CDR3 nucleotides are TGTGCCAGCAGCCAAGATGGGACTAGCGGGGCAGATACGCAGTATTTT.

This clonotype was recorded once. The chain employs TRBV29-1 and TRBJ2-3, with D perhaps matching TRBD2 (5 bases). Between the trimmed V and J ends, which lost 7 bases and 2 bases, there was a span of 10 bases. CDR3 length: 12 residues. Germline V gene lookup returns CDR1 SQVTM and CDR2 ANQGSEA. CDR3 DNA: TGCAGCGGCCGGGAACCCACAGATACGCAGTATTTT. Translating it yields CSGREPTDTQYF.

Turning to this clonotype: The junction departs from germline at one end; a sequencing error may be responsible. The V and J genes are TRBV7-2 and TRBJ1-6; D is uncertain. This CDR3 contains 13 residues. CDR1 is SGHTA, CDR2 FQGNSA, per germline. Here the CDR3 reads CASSSLGPSPLQF. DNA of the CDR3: TGTGCCAGCAGCTCCTTGGGCCCTTCACCCCTCCAGTTT.

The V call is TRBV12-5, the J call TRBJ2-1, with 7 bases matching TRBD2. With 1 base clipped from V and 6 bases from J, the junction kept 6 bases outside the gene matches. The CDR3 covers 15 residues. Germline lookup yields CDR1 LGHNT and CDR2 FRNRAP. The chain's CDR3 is CASGLGLAVFNEQFF. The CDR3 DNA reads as TGTGCTAGTGGTTTGGGACTAGCAGTTTTCAATGAGCAGTTCTTC.

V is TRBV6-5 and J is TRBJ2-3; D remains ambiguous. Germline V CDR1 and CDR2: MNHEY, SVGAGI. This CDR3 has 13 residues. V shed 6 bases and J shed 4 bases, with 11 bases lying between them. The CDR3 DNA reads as TGTGCCAGCAGCAAGGGTGGAGCAGATACGCAGTATTTT. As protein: CASSKGGADTQYF.

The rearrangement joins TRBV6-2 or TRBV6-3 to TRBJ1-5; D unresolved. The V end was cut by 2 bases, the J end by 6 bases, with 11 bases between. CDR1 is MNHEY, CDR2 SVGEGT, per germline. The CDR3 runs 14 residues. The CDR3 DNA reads TGTGCCAGCAGTTACGTTGGAAACAGTCAGCCCCAGCATTTT. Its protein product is CASSYVGNSQPQHF.

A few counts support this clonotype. This CDR3 is CSALDKADGYTF. CDR3 DNA sequence: TGCAGTGCACTGGACAAGGCTGATGGCTACACCTTC. J is TRBJ1-2 and V is TRBV20-1; D might be TRBD1 (5 bases). The CDR3 spans 12 residues. Trimming shortened V by 6 bases and J by 6 bases, and 14 bases separated the two germline ends. Germline V gene sequence: CDR1 DFQATT, CDR2 SNEGSKA (reference sequence).

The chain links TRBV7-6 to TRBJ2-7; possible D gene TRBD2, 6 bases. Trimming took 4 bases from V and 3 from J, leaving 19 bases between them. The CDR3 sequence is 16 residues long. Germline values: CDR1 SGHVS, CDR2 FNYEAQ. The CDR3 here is CASSSSLGTDNYEQYF. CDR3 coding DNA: TGTGCCAGCAGCTCCTCCCTCGGGACTGACAACTACGAGCAGTACTTC.

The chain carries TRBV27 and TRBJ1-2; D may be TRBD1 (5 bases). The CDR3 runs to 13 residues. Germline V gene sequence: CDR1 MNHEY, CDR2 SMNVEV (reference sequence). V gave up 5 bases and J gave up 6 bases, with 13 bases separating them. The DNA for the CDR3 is TGTGCCAGCAGTAAACAGGCGCTTCATGGCTACACCTTC. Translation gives CASSKQALHGYTF.

The CDR3 DNA sequence: TGCAGCGTCGCAGGGCTCTACGAGCAGTACTTC. Its protein is CSVAGLYEQYF. The chain carries TRBV29-1 and TRBJ2-7, with D tentatively TRBD1 (5 bases). Looked up from germline, CDR1 is SQVTM and CDR2 is ANQGSEA. CDR3 length: 11 amino acids. V was trimmed by 6 bases and J by 3 bases, leaving 9 bases between them.

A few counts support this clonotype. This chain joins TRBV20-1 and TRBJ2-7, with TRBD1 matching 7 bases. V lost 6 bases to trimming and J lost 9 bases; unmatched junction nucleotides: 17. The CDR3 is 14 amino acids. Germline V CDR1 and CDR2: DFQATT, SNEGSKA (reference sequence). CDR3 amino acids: CSAHGDSVLGGQYF. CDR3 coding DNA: TGCAGTGCCCATGGGGACAGTGTTCTAGGTGGGCAGTACTTC.

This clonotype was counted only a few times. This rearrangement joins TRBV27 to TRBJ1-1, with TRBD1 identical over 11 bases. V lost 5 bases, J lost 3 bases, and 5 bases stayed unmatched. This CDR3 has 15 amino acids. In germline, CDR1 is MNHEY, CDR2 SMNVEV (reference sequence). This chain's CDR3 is CASSRDRGMYTEAFF. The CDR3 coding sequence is TGTGCCAGCAGTCGGGACAGGGGGATGTACACTGAAGCTTTCTTT.

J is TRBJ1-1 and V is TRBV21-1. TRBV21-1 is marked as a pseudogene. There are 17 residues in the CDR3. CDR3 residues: CAGSKGLAAGNHTEAFF. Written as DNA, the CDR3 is TGTGCCGGCAGCAAAGGACTGGCGGCAGGGAATCACACTGAAGCTTTCTTT.

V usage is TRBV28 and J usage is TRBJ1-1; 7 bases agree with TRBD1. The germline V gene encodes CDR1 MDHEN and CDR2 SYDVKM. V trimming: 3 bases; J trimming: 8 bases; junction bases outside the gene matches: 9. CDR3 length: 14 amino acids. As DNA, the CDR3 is TGTGCCAGCAGTTTCGGAAGGGGGCTCTCAGAAGCTTTCTTT. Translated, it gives CASSFGRGLSEAFF.

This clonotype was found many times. The CDR3 DNA reads as TGCAGCGTTGAGACGGGGGATAGCTCCTACAATGAGCAGTTCTTC. It codes for CSVETGDSSYNEQFF. The V call is TRBV29-1, the J call TRBJ2-1; possibly TRBD2 for D (6 bases). In germline, CDR1 is SQVTM, CDR2 ANQGSEA. Trimming left V 3 bases short and J 0 bases short, with 12 bases between. CDR3 length: 15 residues.

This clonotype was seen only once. The CDR3 loop is CSARDRNLEAFF. The CDR3 DNA sequence: TGCAGTGCTAGAGATCGTAACTTGGAAGCTTTCTTT. The chain has TRBV20-1 and TRBJ1-1; D gene unclear. The germline V gene has CDR1 DFQATT and CDR2 SNEGSKA (reference sequence). V shed 0 bases and J shed 8 bases, with 10 bases lying between them. This CDR3 region has 12 residues.

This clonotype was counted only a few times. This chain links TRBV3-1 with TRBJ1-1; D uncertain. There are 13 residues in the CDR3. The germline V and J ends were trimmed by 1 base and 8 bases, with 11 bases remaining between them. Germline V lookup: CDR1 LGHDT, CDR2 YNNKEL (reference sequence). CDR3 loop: CASSQVRGLEAFF. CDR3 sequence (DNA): TGTGCCAGCAGCCAAGTGCGGGGTTTGGAAGCTTTCTTT.

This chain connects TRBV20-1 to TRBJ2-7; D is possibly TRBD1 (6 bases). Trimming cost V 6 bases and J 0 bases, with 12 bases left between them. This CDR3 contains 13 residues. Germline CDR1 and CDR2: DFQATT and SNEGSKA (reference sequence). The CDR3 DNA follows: TGCAGTGCCTATGACAGGAGCTCCTACGAGCAGTACTTC. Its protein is CSAYDRSSYEQYF.

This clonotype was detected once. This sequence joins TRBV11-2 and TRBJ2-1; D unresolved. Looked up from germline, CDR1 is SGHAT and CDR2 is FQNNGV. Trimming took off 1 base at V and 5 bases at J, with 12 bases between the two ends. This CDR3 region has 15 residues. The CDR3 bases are TGTGCCAGCAGCTTAGCCCCGACCAGAAACAATGAGCAGTTCTTC. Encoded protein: CASSLAPTRNNEQFF.

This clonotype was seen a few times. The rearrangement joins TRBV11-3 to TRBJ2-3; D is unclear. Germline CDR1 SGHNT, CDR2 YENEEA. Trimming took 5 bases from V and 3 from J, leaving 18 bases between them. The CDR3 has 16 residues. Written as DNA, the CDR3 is TGTGCCAGCAGCCCTCCATTGGGTTTGGAGACAGATACGCAGTATTTT. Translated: CASSPPLGLETDTQYF.

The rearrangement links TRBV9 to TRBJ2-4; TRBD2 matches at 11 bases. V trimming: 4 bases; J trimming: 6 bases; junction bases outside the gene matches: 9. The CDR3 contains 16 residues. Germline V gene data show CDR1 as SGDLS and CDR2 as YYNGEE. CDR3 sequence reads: CASSSTTSGVGNIQYF. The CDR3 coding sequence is TGTGCCAGCAGCTCGACGACTAGCGGGGTCGGAAACATTCAGTACTTC.

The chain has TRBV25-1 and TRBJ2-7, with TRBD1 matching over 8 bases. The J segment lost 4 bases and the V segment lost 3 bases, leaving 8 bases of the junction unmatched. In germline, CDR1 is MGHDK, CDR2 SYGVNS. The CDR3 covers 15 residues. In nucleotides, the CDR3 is TGTGCCAGCAGTGACAAGACAGGGGTTCGGTACGAGCAGTACTTC. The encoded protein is CASSDKTGVRYEQYF.

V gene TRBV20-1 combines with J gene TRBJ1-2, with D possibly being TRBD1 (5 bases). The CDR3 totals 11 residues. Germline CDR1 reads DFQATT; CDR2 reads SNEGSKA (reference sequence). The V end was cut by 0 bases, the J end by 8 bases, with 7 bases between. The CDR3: CSARDGGGYTF. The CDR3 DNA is TGCAGTGCTAGAGATGGGGGAGGCTACACCTTC.

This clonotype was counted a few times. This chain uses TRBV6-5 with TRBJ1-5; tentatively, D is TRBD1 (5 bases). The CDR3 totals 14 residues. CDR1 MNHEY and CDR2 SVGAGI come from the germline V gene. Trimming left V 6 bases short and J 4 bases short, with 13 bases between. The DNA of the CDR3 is TGTGCCAGCAGCCCCCAGGGAGTAAATCAGCCCCAGCATTTT. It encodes CASSPQGVNQPQHF.

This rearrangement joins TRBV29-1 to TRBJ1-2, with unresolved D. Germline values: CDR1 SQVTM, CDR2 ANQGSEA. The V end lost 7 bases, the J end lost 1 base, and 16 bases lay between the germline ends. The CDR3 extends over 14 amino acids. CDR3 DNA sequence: TGCAGCGCTATCGACATAAAGAATAACTATGGCTACACCTTC. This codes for CSAIDIKNNYGYTF.